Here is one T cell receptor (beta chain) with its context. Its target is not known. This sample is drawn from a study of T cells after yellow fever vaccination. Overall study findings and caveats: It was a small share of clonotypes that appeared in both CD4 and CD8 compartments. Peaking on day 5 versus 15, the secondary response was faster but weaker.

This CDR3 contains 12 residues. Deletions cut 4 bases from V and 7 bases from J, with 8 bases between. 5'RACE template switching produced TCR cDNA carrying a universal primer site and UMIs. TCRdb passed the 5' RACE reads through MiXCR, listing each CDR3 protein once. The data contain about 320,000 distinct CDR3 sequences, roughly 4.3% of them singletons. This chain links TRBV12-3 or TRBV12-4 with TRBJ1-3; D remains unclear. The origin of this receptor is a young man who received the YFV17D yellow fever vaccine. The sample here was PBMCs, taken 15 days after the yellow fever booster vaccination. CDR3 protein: CASSYPANTIYF. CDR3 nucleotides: TGTGCCAGCAGTTACCCAGCTAACACCATATATTTT.